This TCR beta chain was captured by sequencing in a study of blood T cell repertoires in COVID-19. Study-wide background: PBMCs, B-cell-depleted T cells, or T cells were the source of the cDNA or gDNA that made up the material.

Trimming took 6 bases from V and 0 from J, leaving 12 bases between them. Germline values: CDR1 MNHEY, CDR2 SVGAGI. This CDR3 is 15 amino acids long. As handled by the study authors: The authors estimated nucleated cell counts from reference gene primer amplification. Assay: immunoSEQ multiplex PCR; the TCRdb copy retains only in-frame clones and omits some. V, J and clone size are those of that table, while D and trimming were read from the DNA. The sample includes 190,000 or so clones, just under 80% of them seen just once. V gene TRBV6-5 combines with J gene TRBJ1-5, with D unclear. Sequencing used peripheral blood. The sequence was obtained from a woman of 80 years or more with active or convalescent COVID-19. CDR3 amino acids: CASRSSTYSNQPQHF. In DNA form, the CDR3 reads TGTGCCAGCAGATCCTCCACCTATAGCAATCAGCCCCAGCATTTT.